This T cell receptor (beta chain) was recovered during a study of blood T cell repertoires in COVID-19. This CDR3 contains 15 residues. Trimming cost V 3 bases and J 1 base, with 7 bases left between them. CDR1 and CDR2 from the germline V gene are MNHNS and SASEGT. Repertoires were generated with immunoSEQ multiplex PCR, while TCRdb's copy carries only in-frame clones and drops some. The sample holds about 130,000 clones, approximately 90% seen once. The TCR was taken from a man in his forties or fifties with COVID-19, enrolled during active disease. The chain combines TRBV6-1 with TRBJ2-6; a possible D gene is TRBD1 (6 bases). What was sequenced was peripheral blood. The CDR3 protein is CASSEGASGANVLTF. The CDR3 DNA reads as TGTGCCAGCAGTGAGGGGGCATCTGGGGCCAACGTCCTGACTTTC.